A selection of T cell receptor beta chains follows, all from one sample in a study of blood T cell repertoires in COVID-19. The data were produced by immunoSEQ multiplex PCR, yet TCRdb's version contains in-frame clones alone and is incomplete. Found here are around 140,000 clones, roughly 79% of them singletons; the top ten hold 7% to 10%. Sequencing was performed on peripheral blood. The receptor source for this set is a human donor in a cohort sampled during active COVID-19. CDR3s include the opening cysteine and the closing phenylalanine or tryptophan. The D gene is left open where the match is weak. Some rows have no size entry. The others give once, few or many, or a class for an expanded clone.

j_gene	abundance	d_gene	len	v_gene	CDR3aa	CDR3nt
TRBJ2-7	NA	NA	13	TRBV4-3	CASSQSQGYEQYF	TGCGCCAGCAGCCAATCCCAGGGCTACGAGCAGTACTTC
TRBJ2-7	NA	TRBD1	15	TRBV18	CASSSMTGGSYEQYF	TGTGCCAGCTCATCGATGACAGGGGGCTCGTACGAGCAGTACTTC
TRBJ2-2	NA	TRBD2	16	TRBV10-1	CASQIQREGGPGELFF	TGCGCCAGCCAAATCCAGCGGGAGGGAGGTCCCGGGGAGCTGTTTTTT
TRBJ2-1	NA	TRBD2	16	TRBV11-2	CASRLAGVPLVNEQFF	TGTGCCAGCAGACTAGCGGGGGTACCCTTGGTCAATGAGCAGTTCTTC
TRBJ2-6	NA	TRBD1	14	TRBV20-1	CSASDRAGANVLTF	TGCAGTGCGAGTGACAGGGCTGGGGCCAACGTCCTGACTTTC
TRBJ2-7	NA	NA	14	TRBV24-1	CATMNSARFYEQYF	TGTGCCACCATGAACTCTGCTAGGTTTTACGAGCAGTACTTC
TRBJ1-2	NA	TRBD1	11	TRBV20-1	CSASTGGGYTF	TGCAGTGCTTCGACAGGGGGGGGCTACACCTTC
TRBJ1-2	NA	TRBD1	12	TRBV5-6	CATGQGSYGYTF	TGTGCCACGGGACAGGGGAGTTATGGCTACACCTTC
TRBJ2-7	NA	TRBD1	16	TRBV19	CASSYTGTGSSYEQYF	TGTGCCAGTAGCTACACCGGGACAGGCAGCTCCTACGAGCAGTACTTC
TRBJ2-7	NA	NA	14	TRBV4-3	CASSQGTGTYEQYF	TGCGCCAGCAGCCAAGGAACAGGGACCTACGAGCAGTACTTC
TRBJ1-4	NA	NA	14	TRBV7-9	CASSKDSSNEKLFF	TGTGCCAGCAGTAAAGACTCCTCTAATGAAAAACTGTTTTTT
TRBJ2-3	NA	TRBD2	16	TRBV4-3	CASSQGLAGSTDTQYF	TGCGCCAGCAGCCAAGGACTAGCGGGATCCACAGATACGCAGTATTTT
TRBJ1-2	once	NA	14	TRBV19	CASSIVRVGDGYTF	TGTGCCAGTAGTATCGTTCGGGTAGGGGATGGCTACACCTTC
TRBJ2-5	many	NA	16	TRBV6-5	CASSYSPRGGGETQYF	TGTGCCAGCAGTTACTCCCCCCGAGGAGGAGGAGAGACCCAGTACTTC
TRBJ1-5	once	NA	12	TRBV7-8	CASSPSNQPQHF	TGTGCCAGCAGCCCGAGCAATCAGCCCCAGCATTTT
TRBJ2-5	NA	NA	13	TRBV4-3	CASSHDRQETQYF	TGCGCCAGCAGCCACGACAGACAAGAGACCCAGTACTTC
TRBJ1-4	NA	NA	14	TRBV25-1	CASSEPVTNEKLFF	TGTGCCAGCAGTGAACCCGTGACTAATGAAAAACTGTTTTTT
TRBJ2-7	few	TRBD1	15	TRBV7-6	CASSLGSRTGGEQYF	TGTGCCAGCAGCTTAGGGTCCCGGACAGGGGGCGAGCAGTACTTC
TRBJ2-6	NA	NA	15	TRBV29-1	CSVRLGSSGANVLTF	TGCAGCGTGAGACTGGGGAGCTCTGGGGCCAACGTCCTGACTTTC
TRBJ2-3	NA	NA	21	TRBV5-1	CASSSPGQGGLQREWADTQYF	TGCGCCAGCAGCTCGCCGGGACAGGGAGGCCTACAGCGGGAGTGGGCAGATACGCAGTATTTT
TRBJ2-5	NA	TRBD1	13	TRBV28	CASSNDRAETQYF	TGTGCCAGCAGCAACGACAGGGCAGAGACCCAGTACTTC
TRBJ1-4	NA	NA	14	TRBV19	CASSSTGYDEKLFF	TGTGCCAGTAGTTCAACAGGGTACGATGAAAAACTGTTTTTT
TRBJ1-2	NA	NA	11	TRBV24-1	CATSEGQVRTF	TGTGCCACCAGTGAAGGTCAGGTCCGTACCTTC